The present TCR beta chain was sequenced within a study of blood T cell repertoires in COVID-19. Sequencing used immunoSEQ multiplex PCR; TCRdb keeps in-frame clones, though not all of them. The repertoire has tens of thousands of clones, roughly 90% of them found once; the top ten carry approximately 2.2%. The CDR3 length is 21 residues. V shed 5 bases and J shed 2 bases, with 32 bases lying between them. Germline V lookup: CDR1 SGHVS, CDR2 FNYEAQ. The gene calls are TRBV7-6 and TRBJ2-3; maybe TRBD2 (7 bases). Specimen: peripheral blood. This TCR was sampled from a human donor with active COVID-19. The donor label of this sample is uncertain. The CDR3 is CASSLPAPPPGGPTPTDTQYF. The CDR3 DNA reads as TGTGCCAGCAGCCTCCCTGCCCCCCCTCCGGGGGGCCCCACACCCACAGATACGCAGTATTTT.